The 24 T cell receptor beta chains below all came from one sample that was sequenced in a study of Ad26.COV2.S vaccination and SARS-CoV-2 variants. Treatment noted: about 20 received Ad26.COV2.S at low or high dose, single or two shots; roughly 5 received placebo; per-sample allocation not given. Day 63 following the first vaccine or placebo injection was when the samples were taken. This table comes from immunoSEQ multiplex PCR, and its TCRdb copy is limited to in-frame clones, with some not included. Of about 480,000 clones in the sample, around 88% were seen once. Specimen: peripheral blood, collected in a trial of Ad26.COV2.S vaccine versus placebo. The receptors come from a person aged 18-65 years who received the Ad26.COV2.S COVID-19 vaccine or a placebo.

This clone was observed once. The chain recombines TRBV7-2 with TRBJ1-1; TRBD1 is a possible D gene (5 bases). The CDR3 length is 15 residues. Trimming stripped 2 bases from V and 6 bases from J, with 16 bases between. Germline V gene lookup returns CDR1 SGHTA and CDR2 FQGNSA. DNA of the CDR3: TGTGCCAGCAGCTTAAATCCAGGGTCTTATTCTGAAGCTTTCTTT. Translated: CASSLNPGSYSEAFF.

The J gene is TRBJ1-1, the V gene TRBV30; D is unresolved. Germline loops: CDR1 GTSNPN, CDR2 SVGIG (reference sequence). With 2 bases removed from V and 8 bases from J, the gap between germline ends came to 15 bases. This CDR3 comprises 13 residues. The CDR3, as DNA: TGTGCCTGGAGTTACCAAACCCGAAAGGAAGCTTTCTTT. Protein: CAWSYQTRKEAFF.

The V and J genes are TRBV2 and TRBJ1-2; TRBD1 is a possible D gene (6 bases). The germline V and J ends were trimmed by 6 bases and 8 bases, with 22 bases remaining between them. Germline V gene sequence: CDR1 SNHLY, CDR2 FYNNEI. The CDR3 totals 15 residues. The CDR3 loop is CASSKERDTSGGYTF. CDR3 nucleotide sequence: TGTGCCAGCAGCAAAGAGAGGGACACCTCTGGGGGCTACACCTTC.

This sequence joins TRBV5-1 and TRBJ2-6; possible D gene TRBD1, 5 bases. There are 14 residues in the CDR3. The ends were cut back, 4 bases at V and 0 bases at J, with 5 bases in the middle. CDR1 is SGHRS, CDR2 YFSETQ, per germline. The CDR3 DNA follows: TGCGCCAGCAGCACAGGCTCTGGGGCCAACGTCCTGACTTTC. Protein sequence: CASSTGSGANVLTF.

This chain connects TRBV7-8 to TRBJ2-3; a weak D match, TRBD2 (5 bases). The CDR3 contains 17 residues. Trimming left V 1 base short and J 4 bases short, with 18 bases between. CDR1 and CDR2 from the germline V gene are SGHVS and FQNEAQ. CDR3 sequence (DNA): TGTGCCAGCAGCTTAGGGATTACTAGGATTACCCCAGATACGCAGTATTTT. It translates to CASSLGITRITPDTQYF. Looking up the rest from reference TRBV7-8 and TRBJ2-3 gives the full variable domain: GAGVSQSPRYKVAKRGQDVALRCDPISGHVSLFWYQQALGQGPEFLTYFQNEAQLDKSGLPSDRFFAERPEGSVSTLKIQRTQQEDSAVYLCASSLGITRITPDTQYFGPGTRLTVL.

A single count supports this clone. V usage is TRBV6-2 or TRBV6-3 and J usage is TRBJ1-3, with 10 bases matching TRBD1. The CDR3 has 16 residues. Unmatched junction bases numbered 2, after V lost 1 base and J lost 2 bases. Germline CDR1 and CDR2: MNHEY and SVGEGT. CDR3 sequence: CASSYFGQGAGNTIYF. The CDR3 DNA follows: TGTGCCAGCAGTTACTTCGGACAGGGGGCTGGAAACACCATATATTTT.

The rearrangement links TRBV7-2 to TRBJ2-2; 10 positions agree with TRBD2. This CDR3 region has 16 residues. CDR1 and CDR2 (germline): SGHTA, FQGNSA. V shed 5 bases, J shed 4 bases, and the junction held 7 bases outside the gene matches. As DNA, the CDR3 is TGTGCCAGCAGCCTCCGGACTAGCGGAGTCACCGGGGAGCTGTTTTTT. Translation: CASSLRTSGVTGELFF.

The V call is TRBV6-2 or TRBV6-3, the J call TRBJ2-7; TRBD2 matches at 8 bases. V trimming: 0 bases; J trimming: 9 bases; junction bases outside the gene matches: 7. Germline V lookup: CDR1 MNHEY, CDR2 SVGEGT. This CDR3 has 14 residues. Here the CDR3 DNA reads TGTGCCAGCAGTTACTCGAGCGGGAGTTTCGGGCAGTACTTC. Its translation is CASSYSSGSFGQYF.

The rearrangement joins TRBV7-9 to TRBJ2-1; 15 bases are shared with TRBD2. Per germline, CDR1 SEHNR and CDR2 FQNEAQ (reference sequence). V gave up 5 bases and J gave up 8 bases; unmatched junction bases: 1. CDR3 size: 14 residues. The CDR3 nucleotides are TGTGCCAGCAGCCGGACTAGCGGGAGGGATGAGCAGTTCTTC. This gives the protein CASSRTSGRDEQFF.

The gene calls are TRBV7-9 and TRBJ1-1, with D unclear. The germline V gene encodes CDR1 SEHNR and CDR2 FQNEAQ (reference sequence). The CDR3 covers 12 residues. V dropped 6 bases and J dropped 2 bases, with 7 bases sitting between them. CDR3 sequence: CASREGNTEAFF. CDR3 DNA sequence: TGTGCCAGCAGAGAGGGAAACACTGAAGCTTTCTTT.

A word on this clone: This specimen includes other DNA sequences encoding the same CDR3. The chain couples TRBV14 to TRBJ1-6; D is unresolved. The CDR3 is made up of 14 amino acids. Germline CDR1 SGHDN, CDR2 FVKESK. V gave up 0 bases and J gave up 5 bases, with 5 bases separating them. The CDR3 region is CASSQEADNSPLHF. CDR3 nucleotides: TGTGCCAGCAGCCAAGAGGCAGATAATTCACCCCTCCACTTT.

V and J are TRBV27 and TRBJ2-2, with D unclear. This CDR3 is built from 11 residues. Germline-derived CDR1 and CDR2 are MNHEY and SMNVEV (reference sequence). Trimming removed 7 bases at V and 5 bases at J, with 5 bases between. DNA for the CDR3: TGTGCCAGCACTACTACCGGGGAGCTGTTTTTT. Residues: CASTTTGELFF.

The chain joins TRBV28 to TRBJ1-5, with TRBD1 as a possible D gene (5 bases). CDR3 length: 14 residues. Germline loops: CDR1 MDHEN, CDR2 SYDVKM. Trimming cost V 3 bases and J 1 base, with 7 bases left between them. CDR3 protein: CASSFAGSNQPQHF. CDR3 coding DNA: TGTGCCAGCAGTTTCGCAGGGAGCAATCAGCCCCAGCATTTT.

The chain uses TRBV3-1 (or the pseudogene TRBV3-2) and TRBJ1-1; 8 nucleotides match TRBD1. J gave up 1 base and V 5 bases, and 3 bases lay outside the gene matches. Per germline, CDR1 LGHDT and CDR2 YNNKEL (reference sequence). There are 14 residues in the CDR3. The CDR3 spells CASSYTGGNTEAFF. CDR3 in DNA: TGTGCCAGCAGCTACACAGGGGGGAACACTGAAGCTTTCTTT.

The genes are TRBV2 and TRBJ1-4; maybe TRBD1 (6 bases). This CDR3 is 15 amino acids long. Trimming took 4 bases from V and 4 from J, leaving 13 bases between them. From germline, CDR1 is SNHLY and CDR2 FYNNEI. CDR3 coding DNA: TGTGCCAGCAGTGGTACGGACAGTCATAATGAAAAACTGTTTTTT. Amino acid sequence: CASSGTDSHNEKLFF.

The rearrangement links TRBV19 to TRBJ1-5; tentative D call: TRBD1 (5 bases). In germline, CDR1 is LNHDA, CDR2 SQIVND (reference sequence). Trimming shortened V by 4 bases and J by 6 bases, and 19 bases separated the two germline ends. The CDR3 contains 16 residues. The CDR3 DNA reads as TGTGCCAGTAGTAGCCCCAGGGAGGGTGGGGCTCAGCCCCAGCATTTT. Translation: CASSSPREGGAQPQHF.

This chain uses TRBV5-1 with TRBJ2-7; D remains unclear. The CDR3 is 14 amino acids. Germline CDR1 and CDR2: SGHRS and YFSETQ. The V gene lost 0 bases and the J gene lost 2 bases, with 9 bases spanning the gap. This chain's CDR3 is CASSLGNPTYEQYF. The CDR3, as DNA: TGCGCCAGCAGCTTGGGCAATCCGACCTACGAGCAGTACTTC.

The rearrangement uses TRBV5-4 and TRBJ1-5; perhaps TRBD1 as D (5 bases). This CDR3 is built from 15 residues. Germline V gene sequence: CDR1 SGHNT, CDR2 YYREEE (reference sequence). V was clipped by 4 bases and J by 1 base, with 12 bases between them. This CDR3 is CASSTGPLSNQPQHF. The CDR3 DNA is TGTGCCAGCAGCACGGGGCCCCTCAGCAATCAGCCCCAGCATTTT.

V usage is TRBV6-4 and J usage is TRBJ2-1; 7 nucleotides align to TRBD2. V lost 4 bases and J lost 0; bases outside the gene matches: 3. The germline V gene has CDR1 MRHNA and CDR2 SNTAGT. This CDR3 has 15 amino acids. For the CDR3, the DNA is TGTGCCAGCAGTGCTAGCGGAAGCTCCTACAATGAGCAGTTCTTC. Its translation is CASSASGSSYNEQFF.

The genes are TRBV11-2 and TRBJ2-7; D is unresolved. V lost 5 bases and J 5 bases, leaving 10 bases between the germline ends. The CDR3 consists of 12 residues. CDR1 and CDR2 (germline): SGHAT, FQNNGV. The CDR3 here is CASSPQKDEQYF. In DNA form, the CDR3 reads TGTGCCAGCAGCCCGCAAAAGGACGAGCAGTACTTC. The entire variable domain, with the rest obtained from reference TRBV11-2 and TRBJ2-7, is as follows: EAGVAQSPRYKIIEKRQSVAFWCNPISGHATLYWYQQILGQGPKLLIQFQNNGVVDDSQLPKDRFSAERLKGVDSTLKIQPAKLEDSAVYLCASSPQKDEQYFGPGTRLTVT.

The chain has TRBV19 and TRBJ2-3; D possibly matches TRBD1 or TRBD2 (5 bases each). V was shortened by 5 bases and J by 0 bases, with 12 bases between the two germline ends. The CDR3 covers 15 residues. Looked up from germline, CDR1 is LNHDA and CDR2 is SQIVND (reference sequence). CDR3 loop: CASSYPGASTDTQYF. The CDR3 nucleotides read TGTGCCAGTAGTTATCCCGGGGCTAGCACAGATACGCAGTATTTT.

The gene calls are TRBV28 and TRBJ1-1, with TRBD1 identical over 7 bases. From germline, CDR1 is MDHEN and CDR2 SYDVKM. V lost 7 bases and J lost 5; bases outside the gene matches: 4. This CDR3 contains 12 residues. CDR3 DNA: TGTGCCAGCATAAGGGGGCTGACTGAAGCTTTCTTT. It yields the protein CASIRGLTEAFF.

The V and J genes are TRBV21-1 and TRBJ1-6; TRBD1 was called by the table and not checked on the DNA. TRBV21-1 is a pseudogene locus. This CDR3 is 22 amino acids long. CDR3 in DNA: TGTGCCAGCAGCAAAGGGCCTTTTCTTGGGGACAGGGAATGGTCCTATAATTCACCCCTCCACTTT. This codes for CASSKGPFLGDREWSYNSPLHF.

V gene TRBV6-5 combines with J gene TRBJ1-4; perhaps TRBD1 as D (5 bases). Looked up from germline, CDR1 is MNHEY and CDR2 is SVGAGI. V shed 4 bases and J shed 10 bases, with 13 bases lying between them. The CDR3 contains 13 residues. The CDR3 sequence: CASSSSTGGKLFF. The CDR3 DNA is TGTGCCAGCAGTTCCTCCACCGGGGGAAAACTGTTTTTT.